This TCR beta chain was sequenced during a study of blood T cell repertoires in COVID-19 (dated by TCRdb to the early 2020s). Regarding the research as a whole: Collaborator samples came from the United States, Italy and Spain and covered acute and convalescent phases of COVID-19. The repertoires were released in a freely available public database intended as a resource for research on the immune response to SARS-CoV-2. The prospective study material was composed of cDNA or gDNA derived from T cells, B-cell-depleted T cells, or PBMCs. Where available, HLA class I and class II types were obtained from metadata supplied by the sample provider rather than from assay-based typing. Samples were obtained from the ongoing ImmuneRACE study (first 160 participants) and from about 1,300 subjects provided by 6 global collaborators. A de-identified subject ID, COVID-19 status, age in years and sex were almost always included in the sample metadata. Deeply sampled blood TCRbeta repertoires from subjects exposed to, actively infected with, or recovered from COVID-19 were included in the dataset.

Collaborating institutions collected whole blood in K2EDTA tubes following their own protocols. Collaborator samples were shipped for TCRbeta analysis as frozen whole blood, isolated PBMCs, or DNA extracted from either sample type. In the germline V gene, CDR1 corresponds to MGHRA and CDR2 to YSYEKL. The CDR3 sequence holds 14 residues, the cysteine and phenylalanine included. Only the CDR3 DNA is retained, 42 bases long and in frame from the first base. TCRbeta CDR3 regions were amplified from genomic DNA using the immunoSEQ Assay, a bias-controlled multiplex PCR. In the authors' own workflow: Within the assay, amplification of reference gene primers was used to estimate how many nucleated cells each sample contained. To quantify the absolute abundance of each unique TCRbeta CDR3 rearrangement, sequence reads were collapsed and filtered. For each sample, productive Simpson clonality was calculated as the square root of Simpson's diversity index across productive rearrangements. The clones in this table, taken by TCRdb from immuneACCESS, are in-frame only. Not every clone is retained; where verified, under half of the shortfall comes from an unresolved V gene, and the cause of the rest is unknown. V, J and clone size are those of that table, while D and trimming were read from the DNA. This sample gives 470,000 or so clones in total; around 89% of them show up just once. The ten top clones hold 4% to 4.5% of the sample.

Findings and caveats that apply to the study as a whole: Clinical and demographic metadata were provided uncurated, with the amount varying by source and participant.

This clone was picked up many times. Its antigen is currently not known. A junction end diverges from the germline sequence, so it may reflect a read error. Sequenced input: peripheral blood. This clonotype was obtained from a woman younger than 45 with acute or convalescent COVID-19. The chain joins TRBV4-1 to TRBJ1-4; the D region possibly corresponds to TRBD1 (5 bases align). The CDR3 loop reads CASSQEGPREGRIF. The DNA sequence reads TGCGCCAGCAGCCAGGAAGGGCCCCGGGAGGGACGGATTTTT.